This T cell receptor beta chain was found in a study of blood T cell repertoires in COVID-19. On the study more broadly: In each case, the material was cDNA or gDNA derived from T cells, B-cell-depleted T cells, or PBMCs.

Original processing methods: Scientists estimated how many nucleated cells there were by amplifying reference gene primers. Profiling relied on immunoSEQ multiplex PCR, and the TCRdb table lists in-frame clones only, not all of them. That table supplies the V and J calls and clone size; D and trimming were determined from the DNA. The sample has roughly 300,000 clones; about 89% are singletons. This CDR3 is 16 amino acids long. Trimming cost V 5 bases and J 9 bases, with 23 bases left between them. Germline lookup yields CDR1 MGHDK and CDR2 SYGVNS. This receptor was identified in a young man who had recovered from COVID-19. Sequencing used peripheral blood. The chain combines TRBV25-1 with TRBJ2-1; D may be TRBD1 (9 bases). CDR3 DNA: TGTGCCAGCAGTCCCGGGGGGGGACAGGGCGGGCGTGAGCAGTTCTTC. Its translation: CASSPGGGQGGREQFF. Filled out from reference TRBV25-1 and TRBJ2-1, the complete variable domain reads EADIYQTPRYLVIGTGKKITLECSQTMGHDKMYWYQQDPGMELHLIHYSYGVNSTEKGDLSSESTVSRIRTEHFPLTLESARPSHTSQYLCASSPGGGQGGREQFFGPGTRLTVL.